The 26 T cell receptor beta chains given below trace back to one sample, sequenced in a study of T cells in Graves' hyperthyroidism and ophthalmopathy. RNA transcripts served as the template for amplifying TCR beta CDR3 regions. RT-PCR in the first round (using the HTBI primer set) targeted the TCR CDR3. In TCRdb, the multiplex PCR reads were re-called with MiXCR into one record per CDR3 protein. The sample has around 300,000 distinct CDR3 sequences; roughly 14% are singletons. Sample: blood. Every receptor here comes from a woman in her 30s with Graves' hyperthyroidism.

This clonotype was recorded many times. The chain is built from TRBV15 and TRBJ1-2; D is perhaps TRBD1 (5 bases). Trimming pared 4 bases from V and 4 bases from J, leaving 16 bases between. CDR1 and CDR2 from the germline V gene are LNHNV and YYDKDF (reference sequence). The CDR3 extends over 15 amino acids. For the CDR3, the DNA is TGTGCCACCAGCACCCTGGTGGGAGACAGCTATGGCTACACCTTC. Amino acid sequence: CATSTLVGDSYGYTF.

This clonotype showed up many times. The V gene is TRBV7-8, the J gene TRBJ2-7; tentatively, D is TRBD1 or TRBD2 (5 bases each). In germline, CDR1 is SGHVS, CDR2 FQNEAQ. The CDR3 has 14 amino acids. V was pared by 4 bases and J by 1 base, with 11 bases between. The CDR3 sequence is CASSYGTLSYEQYF. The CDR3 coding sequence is TGTGCCAGCAGCTACGGGACGCTTTCCTACGAGCAGTACTTC.

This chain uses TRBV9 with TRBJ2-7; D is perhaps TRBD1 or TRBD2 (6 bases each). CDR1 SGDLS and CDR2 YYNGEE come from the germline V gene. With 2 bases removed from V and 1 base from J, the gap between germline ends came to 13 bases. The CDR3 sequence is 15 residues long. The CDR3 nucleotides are TGTGCCAGCAGCGTTTCGGGGGCGAGATCCTACGAGCAGTACTTC. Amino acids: CASSVSGARSYEQYF. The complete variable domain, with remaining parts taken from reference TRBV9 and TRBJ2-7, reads DSGVTQTPKHLITATGQRVTLRCSPRSGDLSVYWYQQSLDQGLQFLIQYYNGEERAKGNILERFSAQQFPDLHSELNLSSLELGDSALYFCASSVSGARSYEQYFGPGTRLTVT.

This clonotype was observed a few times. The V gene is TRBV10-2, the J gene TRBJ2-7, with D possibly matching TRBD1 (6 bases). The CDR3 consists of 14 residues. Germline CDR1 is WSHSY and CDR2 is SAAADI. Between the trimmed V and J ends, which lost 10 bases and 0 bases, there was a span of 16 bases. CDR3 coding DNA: TGCGCCACCAAACCGGGACACCTCTCCTACGAGCAGTACTTC. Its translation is CATKPGHLSYEQYF.

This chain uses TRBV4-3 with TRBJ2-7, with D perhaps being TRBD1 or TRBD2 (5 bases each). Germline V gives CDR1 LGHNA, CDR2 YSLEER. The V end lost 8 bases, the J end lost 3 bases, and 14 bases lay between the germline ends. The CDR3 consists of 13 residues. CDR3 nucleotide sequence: TGCGCCAGCCTTCGAGGGGTTTACTACGAGCAGTACTTC. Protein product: CASLRGVYYEQYF.

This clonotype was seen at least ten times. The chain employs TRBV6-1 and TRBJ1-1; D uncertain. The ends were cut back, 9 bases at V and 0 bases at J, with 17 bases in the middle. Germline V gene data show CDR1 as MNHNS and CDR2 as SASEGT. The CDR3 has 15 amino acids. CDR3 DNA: TGTGCCAGTCAGACGGGCCCTACTATGAACACTGAAGCTTTCTTT. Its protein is CASQTGPTMNTEAFF.

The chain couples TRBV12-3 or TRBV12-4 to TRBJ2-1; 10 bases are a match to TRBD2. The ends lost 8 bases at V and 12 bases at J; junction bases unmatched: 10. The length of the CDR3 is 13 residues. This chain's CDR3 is CASGASGSRAQFF. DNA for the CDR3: TGTGCCAGCGGTGCTAGCGGGAGCCGGGCGCAGTTCTTC.

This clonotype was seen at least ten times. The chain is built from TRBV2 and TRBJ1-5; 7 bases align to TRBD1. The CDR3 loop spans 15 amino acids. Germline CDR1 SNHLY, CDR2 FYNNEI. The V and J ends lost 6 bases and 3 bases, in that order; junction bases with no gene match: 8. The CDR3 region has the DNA TGTGCCAGCAGCCCGGACAGGAGAAACAATCAGCCCCAGCATTTT. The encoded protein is CASSPDRRNNQPQHF.

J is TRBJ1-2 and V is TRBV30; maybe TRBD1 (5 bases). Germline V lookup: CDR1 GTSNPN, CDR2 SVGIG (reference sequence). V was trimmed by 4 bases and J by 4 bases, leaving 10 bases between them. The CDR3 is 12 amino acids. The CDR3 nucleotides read TGTGCCTGGACAGCGGGGCTCTATGGCTACACCTTC. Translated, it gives CAWTAGLYGYTF.

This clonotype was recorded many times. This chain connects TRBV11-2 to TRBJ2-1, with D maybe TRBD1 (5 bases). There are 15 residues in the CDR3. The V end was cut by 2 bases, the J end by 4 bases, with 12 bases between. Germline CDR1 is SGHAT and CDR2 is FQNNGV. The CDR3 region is CASSLLRTLYNEQFF. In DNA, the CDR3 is TGTGCCAGCAGCTTACTTAGGACACTTTACAATGAGCAGTTCTTC.

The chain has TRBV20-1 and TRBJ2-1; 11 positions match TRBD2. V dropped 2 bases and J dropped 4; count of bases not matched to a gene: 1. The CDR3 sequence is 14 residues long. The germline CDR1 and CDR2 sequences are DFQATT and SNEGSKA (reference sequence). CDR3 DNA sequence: TGCAGTGCTAGACTAGCGGGAGGATACAATGAGCAGTTCTTC. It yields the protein CSARLAGGYNEQFF.

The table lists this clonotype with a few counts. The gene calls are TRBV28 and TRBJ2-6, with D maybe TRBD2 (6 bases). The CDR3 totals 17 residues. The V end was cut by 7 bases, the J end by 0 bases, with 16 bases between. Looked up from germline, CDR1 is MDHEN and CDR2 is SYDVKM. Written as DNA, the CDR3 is TGTGCCAGCACAACTCCGGGACTGAACTCTGGGGCCAACGTCCTGACTTTC. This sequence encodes CASTTPGLNSGANVLTF.

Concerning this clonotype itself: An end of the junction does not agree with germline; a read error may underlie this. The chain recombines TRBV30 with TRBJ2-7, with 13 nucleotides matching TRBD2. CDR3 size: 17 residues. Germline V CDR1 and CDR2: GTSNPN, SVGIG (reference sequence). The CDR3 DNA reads TGTGCCTGGAGTGTACGCCGACTAGCGGGAGGCTCCCACGAGCAGTACTTC. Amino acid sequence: CAWSVRRLAGGSHEQYF.

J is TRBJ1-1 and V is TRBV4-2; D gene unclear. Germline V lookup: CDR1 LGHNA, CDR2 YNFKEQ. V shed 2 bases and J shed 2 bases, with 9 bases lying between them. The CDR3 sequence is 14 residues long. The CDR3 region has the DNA TGTGCCAGCAGCCAAATGAGACACAACACTGAAGCTTTCTTT. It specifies CASSQMRHNTEAFF.

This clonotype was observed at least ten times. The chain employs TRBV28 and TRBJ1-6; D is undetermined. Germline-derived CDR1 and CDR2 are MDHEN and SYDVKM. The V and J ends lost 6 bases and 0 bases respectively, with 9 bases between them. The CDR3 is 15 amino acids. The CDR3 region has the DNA TGTGCCAGCAGGTCCCCGGGCTCCTATAATTCACCCCTCCACTTT. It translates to CASRSPGSYNSPLHF.

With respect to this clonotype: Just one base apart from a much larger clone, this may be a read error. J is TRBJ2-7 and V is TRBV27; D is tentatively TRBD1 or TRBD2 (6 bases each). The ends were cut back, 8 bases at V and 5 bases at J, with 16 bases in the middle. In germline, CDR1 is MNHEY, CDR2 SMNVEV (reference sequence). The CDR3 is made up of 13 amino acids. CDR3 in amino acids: CASLRGRPHEQYF. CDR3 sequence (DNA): TGTGCCAGCTTAAGGGGGAGGCCCCACGAGCAGTACTTC.

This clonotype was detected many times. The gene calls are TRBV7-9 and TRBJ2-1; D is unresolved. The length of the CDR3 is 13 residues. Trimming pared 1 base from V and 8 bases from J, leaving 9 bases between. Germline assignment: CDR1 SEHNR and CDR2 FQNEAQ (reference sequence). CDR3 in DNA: TGTGCCAGCAGCTTAGAGGGAATCCATGAGCAGTTCTTC. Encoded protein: CASSLEGIHEQFF.

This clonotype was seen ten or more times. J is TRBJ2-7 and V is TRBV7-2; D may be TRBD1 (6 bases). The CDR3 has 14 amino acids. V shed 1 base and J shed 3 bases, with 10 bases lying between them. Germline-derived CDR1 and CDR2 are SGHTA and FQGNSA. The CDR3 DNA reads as TGTGCCAGCAGCTTAGTGGGGGCAATCTACGAGCAGTACTTC. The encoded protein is CASSLVGAIYEQYF.

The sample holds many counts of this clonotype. The CDR3 region has the DNA TGTGCCAGCAGCCAACGGCTAGCGGCGAGCACAGATACGCAGTATTTT. Its protein product is CASSQRLAASTDTQYF. V is TRBV7-2 and J is TRBJ2-3, with 7 bases matching TRBD2. V shed 5 bases, J shed 0 bases, and the junction held 8 bases outside the gene matches. CDR1 SGHTA and CDR2 FQGNSA come from the germline V gene. The CDR3 contains 16 residues.

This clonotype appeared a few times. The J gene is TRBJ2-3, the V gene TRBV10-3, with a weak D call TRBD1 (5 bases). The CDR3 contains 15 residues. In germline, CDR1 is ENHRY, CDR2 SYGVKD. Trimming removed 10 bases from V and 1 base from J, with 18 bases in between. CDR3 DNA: TGTGCCACACAGAGGAGCACAGGAGGCACAGATACGCAGTATTTT. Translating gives CATQRSTGGTDTQYF.

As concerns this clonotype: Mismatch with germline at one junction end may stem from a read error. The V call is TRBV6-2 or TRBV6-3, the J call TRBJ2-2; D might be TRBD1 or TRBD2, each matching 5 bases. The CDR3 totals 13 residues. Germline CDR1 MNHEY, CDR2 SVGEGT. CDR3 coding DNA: TGTGCCATCAGTGAGGGGAGAAGCGGGGAGCTGTTTTTT. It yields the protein CAISEGRSGELFF.

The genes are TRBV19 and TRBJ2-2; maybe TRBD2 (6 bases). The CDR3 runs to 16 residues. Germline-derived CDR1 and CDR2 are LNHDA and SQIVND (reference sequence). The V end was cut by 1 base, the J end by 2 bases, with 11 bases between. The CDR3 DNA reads TGTGCCAGTAGTATAGGTCGCGGGGCAAACACCGGGGAGCTGTTTTTT. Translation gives CASSIGRGANTGELFF.

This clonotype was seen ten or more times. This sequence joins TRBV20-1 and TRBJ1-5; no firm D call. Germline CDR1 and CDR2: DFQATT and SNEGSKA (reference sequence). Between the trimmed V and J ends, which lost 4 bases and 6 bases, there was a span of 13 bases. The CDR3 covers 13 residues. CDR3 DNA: TGCAGTGCTACGCAGTTAACCACTCAGCCCCAGCATTTT. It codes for CSATQLTTQPQHF.

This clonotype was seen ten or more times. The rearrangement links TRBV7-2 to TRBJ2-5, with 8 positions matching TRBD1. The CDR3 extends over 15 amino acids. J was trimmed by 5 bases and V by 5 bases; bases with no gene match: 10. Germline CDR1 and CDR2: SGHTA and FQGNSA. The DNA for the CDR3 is TGTGCCAGCAGCCAGGGGGCCGACCGGTCTGAGACCCAGTACTTC. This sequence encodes CASSQGADRSETQYF.

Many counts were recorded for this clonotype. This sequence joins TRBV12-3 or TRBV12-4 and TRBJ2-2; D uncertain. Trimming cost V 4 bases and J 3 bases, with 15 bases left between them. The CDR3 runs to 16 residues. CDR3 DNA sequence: TGTGCCAGCAGTTCTGGACGCTATACGGACACCGGGGAGCTGTTTTTT. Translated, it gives CASSSGRYTDTGELFF.

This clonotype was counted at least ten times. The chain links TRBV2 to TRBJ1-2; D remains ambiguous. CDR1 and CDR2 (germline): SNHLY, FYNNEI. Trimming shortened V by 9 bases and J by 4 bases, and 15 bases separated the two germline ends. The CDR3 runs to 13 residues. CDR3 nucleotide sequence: TGTGCCAGTCGATCCGGGGTCCCCTATGGCTACACCTTC. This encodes CASRSGVPYGYTF.